This T cell receptor beta chain was sequenced for a study of cytomegalovirus exposure and HLA in healthy donors. Study findings and constraints: What TCR beta sequences reportedly achieved was accurate prediction of HLA-A and HLA-B alleles in most subjects. The records held CMV serostatus as the only immune exposure information. Earlier analysis yielded a pattern in which most TCR beta V segments were productive about 87% or about 30% of the time.

Germline-derived CDR1 and CDR2 are ENHRY and SYGVKD. This CDR3 is 13 amino acids long. V lost 10 bases, J lost 5 bases, and 9 bases stayed unmatched. Concerning this clone: Its antigen is currently unknown.

Although they were nominally healthy when sampled, donors likely had unrecorded immune exposures. Both 60 Vbeta primers and 13 Jbeta primers went into the PCR. Using immunoSEQ multiplex PCR, the repertoire was profiled, and TCRdb retains in-frame clones only, with some absent. In the table there are 100,000 to 150,000 clones, roughly 71% of which are singletons. The material sequenced was PBMCs. The sequence derives from a woman between 50 and 59 years old in good health and CMV-seropositive. The chain recombines TRBV10-3 with TRBJ2-5; TRBD1 matches at 8 bases. The DNA of the CDR3 is TGTGCCACGGTCGGACAGGGCTCGGAGACCCAGTACTTC. Amino acid sequence: CATVGQGSETQYF.